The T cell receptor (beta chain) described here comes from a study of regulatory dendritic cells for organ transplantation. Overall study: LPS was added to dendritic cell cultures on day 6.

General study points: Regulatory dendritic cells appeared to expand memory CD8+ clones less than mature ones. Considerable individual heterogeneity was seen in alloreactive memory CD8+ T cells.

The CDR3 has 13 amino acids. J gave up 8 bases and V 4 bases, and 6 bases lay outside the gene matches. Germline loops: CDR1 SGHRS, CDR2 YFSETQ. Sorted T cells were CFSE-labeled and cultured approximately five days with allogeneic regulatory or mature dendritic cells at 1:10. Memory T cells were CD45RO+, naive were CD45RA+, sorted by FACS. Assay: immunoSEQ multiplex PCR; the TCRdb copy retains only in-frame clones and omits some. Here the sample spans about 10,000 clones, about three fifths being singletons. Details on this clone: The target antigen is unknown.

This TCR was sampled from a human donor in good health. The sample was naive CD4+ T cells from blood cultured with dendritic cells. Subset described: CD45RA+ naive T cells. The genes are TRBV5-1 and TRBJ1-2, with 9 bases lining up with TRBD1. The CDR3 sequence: CASSGTGSDGYTF. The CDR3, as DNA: TGCGCCAGCAGCGGGACAGGGAGTGACGGCTACACCTTC.